The 21 T cell receptor beta chains presented below share a single source sample, sequenced in a study of blood T cell repertoires in COVID-19. Sequenced by immunoSEQ multiplex PCR; TCRdb stores in-frame clones only, minus some. The table has some 140,000 clones, more than 65% seen once; the top ten hold approximately 14%. The sample comprised peripheral blood. These receptors originate from a man aged 80 or over with acute or convalescent COVID-19.

The gene calls are TRBV11-3 and TRBJ2-3; 9 bases are shared with TRBD2. The CDR3 covers 16 residues. V shed 3 bases, J shed 4 bases, and the junction held 8 bases outside the gene matches. Germline values: CDR1 SGHNT, CDR2 YENEEA. Written as DNA, the CDR3 is TGTGCCAGCAGCTTCGGAAGCGGGGGGCTTGCAGATACGCAGTATTTT. Amino acids: CASSFGSGGLADTQYF.

This chain links TRBV7-8 with TRBJ1-2, with TRBD1 identical over 7 bases. Per the germline V gene, CDR1 is SGHVS and CDR2 is FQNEAQ. The CDR3 runs to 17 residues. The V gene end was trimmed by 5 bases and the J gene end by 3 bases; junction bases not matched to a gene: 15. The CDR3 protein is CASSRIRTGAADYGYTF. The CDR3, as DNA: TGTGCCAGCAGCCGCATTCGAACAGGGGCCGCCGACTATGGCTACACCTTC. Based on the CDR3 plus reference TRBV7-8 and TRBJ1-2, the full variable domain is GAGVSQSPRYKVAKRGQDVALRCDPISGHVSLFWYQQALGQGPEFLTYFQNEAQLDKSGLPSDRFFAERPEGSVSTLKIQRTQQEDSAVYLCASSRIRTGAADYGYTFGSGTRLTVV.

The chain employs TRBV18 and TRBJ1-5; possible D gene TRBD1, 5 bases. Germline assignment: CDR1 KGHSH and CDR2 LQKENI. V shed 5 bases and J shed 3 bases, with 8 bases lying between them. This CDR3 has 13 amino acids. CDR3 amino acids: CASSATANQPQHF. DNA of the CDR3: TGTGCCAGCTCAGCGACAGCCAATCAGCCCCAGCATTTT.

The gene calls are TRBV2 and TRBJ2-5; 10 nucleotides line up with TRBD1. This CDR3 contains 14 residues. Germline CDR1 and CDR2: SNHLY and FYNNEI. V shed 6 bases, J shed 4 bases, and the junction held 5 bases outside the gene matches. CDR3 sequence reads: CASRGTGERETQYF. CDR3 DNA: TGTGCCAGCAGGGGGACAGGGGAGAGAGAGACCCAGTACTTC.

The chain is built from TRBV19 and TRBJ1-5; 7 positions match TRBD1. The CDR3 spans 14 residues. Germline lookup yields CDR1 LNHDA and CDR2 SQIVND (reference sequence). Trimming cost V 6 bases and J 6 bases; bases outside gene matches: 8. The CDR3 protein is CASSVKGAGQPQHF. DNA for the CDR3: TGTGCCAGTAGCGTGAAGGGGGCTGGTCAGCCCCAGCATTTT.

This clone was counted once. The V and J genes are TRBV19 and TRBJ2-5; 11 positions match TRBD1. The V segment lost 3 bases and the J segment 1 base; nucleotides outside the gene matches: 4. CDR1 is LNHDA, CDR2 SQIVND, per germline (reference sequence). The CDR3 runs 16 residues. The CDR3 DNA reads as TGTGCCAGTAGTATTAACGGACAGGGGGCCCAAGAGACCCAGTACTTC. This gives the protein CASSINGQGAQETQYF.

The V call is TRBV11-2, the J call TRBJ1-4, with D tentatively TRBD1 (6 bases). CDR1 is SGHAT, CDR2 FQNNGV, per germline. This CDR3 comprises 11 residues. Between the trimmed V and J ends, which lost 6 bases and 14 bases, there was a span of 13 bases. CDR3 in DNA: TGTGCCAGCAGTCCAGGGGTGGGGCTGTTTTTT. As protein: CASSPGVGLFF.

The chain recombines TRBV6-2 or TRBV6-3 with TRBJ2-2, with 10 nucleotides matching TRBD2. Per the germline V gene, CDR1 is MNHEY and CDR2 is SVGEGT. Unmatched junction bases numbered 8, after V lost 2 bases and J lost 5 bases. The CDR3 consists of 17 residues. The CDR3 coding sequence is TGTGCCAGCAGTTACCCGGCTAGCGGGGGCAGGACCGGGGAGCTGTTTTTT. Translating it yields CASSYPASGGRTGELFF.

This sequence joins TRBV5-1 and TRBJ1-2; no firm D call. The CDR3 runs to 15 residues. The germline V and J ends were trimmed by 4 bases and 4 bases, with 17 bases remaining between them. Germline CDR1 SGHRS, CDR2 YFSETQ. CDR3 nucleotides: TGCGCCAGCAGCCCTCGTGGCAGGTCGAGCTATGGCTACACCTTC. It is translated as CASSPRGRSSYGYTF.

The J gene is TRBJ2-7, the V gene TRBV6-2 or TRBV6-3; 8 bases line up with TRBD2. The junction had 5 bases not matched to a gene; V was cut back by 5 bases and J by 5 bases. From germline, CDR1 is MNHEY and CDR2 SVGEGT. CDR3 length: 13 residues. CDR3 sequence (DNA): TGTGCCAGCAGTCGAGCGGGGGAAAACGAGCAGTACTTC. Its translation: CASSRAGENEQYF.

The chain carries TRBV19 and TRBJ1-2, with a tentative D call TRBD1 (5 bases). From germline, CDR1 is LNHDA and CDR2 SQIVND (reference sequence). The CDR3 totals 15 residues. Trimming removed 2 bases from V and 5 bases from J, with 15 bases in between. Here the CDR3 reads CASSIRTSSGYGYTF. The CDR3 DNA sequence: TGTGCCAGTAGTATACGGACATCCTCTGGGTATGGCTACACCTTC.

This clone occurred a few times. The chain couples TRBV5-1 to TRBJ1-6; D uncertain. The CDR3 totals 13 residues. V was shortened by 0 bases and J by 8 bases, with 6 bases between the two germline ends. Per the germline V gene, CDR1 is SGHRS and CDR2 is YFSETQ. CDR3 nucleotide sequence: TGCGCCAGCAGCTTGGCCCCCGATTCACCCCTCCACTTT. Its translation is CASSLAPDSPLHF.

J is TRBJ2-2 and V is TRBV6-2 or TRBV6-3; D is ambiguous. The CDR3 extends over 14 amino acids. Germline V CDR1 and CDR2: MNHEY, SVGEGT. V gave up 4 bases and J gave up 6 bases, with 12 bases separating them. The CDR3 coding sequence is TGTGCCAGCAGTTCCATCTACCCGGCCGGGGAGCTGTTTTTT. Residues: CASSSIYPAGELFF.

This clone was detected only once. The sample contains more than one DNA sequence encoding this CDR3. The rearrangement uses TRBV7-2 and TRBJ2-2, with 8 nucleotides matching TRBD1. V was clipped by 4 bases and J by 3 bases; unmatched bases: 4. The germline CDR1 and CDR2 sequences are SGHTA and FQGNSA. CDR3 length: 15 residues. CDR3 region: CASSSGQGDTGELFF. Here the CDR3 DNA reads TGTGCCAGCAGCTCCGGACAGGGAGACACCGGGGAGCTGTTTTTT. Based on the CDR3 plus reference TRBV7-2 and TRBJ2-2, the full variable domain is GAGVSQSPSNKVTEKGKDVELRCDPISGHTALYWYRQSLGQGLEFLIYFQGNSAPDKSGLPSDRFSAERTGGSVSTLTIQRTQQEDSAVYLCASSSGQGDTGELFFGEGSRLTVL.

This clone was recorded a few times. CDR3 sequence: CASTSGVRGTEAFF. In nucleotides, the CDR3 is TGTGCCAGCACCTCGGGGGTTCGAGGCACTGAAGCTTTCTTT. The chain is built from TRBV5-5 and TRBJ1-1; D might be TRBD1 (5 bases). V lost 6 bases and J 4 bases, leaving 16 bases between the germline ends. This CDR3 comprises 14 residues. Germline CDR1 SGHKS, CDR2 YYEKEE (reference sequence). The full variable domain, with the rest looked up from reference TRBV5-5 and TRBJ1-1, is DAGVTQSPTHLIKTRGQQVTLRCSPISGHKSVSWYQQVLGQGPQFIFQYYEKEERGRGNFPDRFSARQFPNYSSELNVNALLLGDSALYLCASTSGVRGTEAFFGQGTRLTVV.

The rearrangement links TRBV3-1 (or the pseudogene TRBV3-2) to TRBJ1-2; 8 nucleotides match TRBD1. V was clipped by 1 base and J by 4 bases; unmatched bases: 11. The CDR3 runs to 17 residues. Germline assignment: CDR1 LGHDT and CDR2 YNNKEL (reference sequence). In DNA, the CDR3 is TGTGCCAGCAGCCAAGGAGGCAGGGGGCGCGGAATCTATGGCTACACCTTC. As protein: CASSQGGRGRGIYGYTF.

The chain recombines TRBV5-1 with TRBJ2-1, with D perhaps matching TRBD2 (5 bases). Trimming left V 0 bases short and J 4 bases short, with 8 bases between. CDR1 and CDR2 (germline): SGHRS, YFSETQ. There are 14 residues in the CDR3. CDR3 DNA sequence: TGCGCCAGCAGCTTGGGCGGAGGATACAATGAGCAGTTCTTC. Protein sequence: CASSLGGGYNEQFF.

This chain joins TRBV6-5 and TRBJ1-5, with D perhaps TRBD1 (6 bases). V was pared by 11 bases and J by 1 base, with 12 bases between. The CDR3 is made up of 13 amino acids. Germline V gene sequence: CDR1 MNHEY, CDR2 SVGAGI. The CDR3 sequence: CAAQGWSNQPQHF. The CDR3 coding sequence is TGTGCCGCACAGGGTTGGAGCAATCAGCCCCAGCATTTT.

The chain recombines TRBV7-6 with TRBJ2-3; 7 bases line up with TRBD2. Germline CDR1 reads SGHVS; CDR2 reads FNYEAQ. This CDR3 has 13 amino acids. The V gene end was trimmed by 8 bases and the J gene end by 0 bases; junction bases not matched to a gene: 2. CDR3 in amino acids: CASGGGSTDTQYF. DNA of the CDR3: TGTGCCAGCGGCGGGGGTAGCACAGATACGCAGTATTTT.

The rearrangement uses TRBV5-1 and TRBJ2-6; possibly TRBD1 for D (5 bases). This CDR3 spans 14 amino acids. V was cut by 5 bases and J by 2 bases, with 8 bases left in between. CDR1 is SGHRS and CDR2 is YFSETQ in the germline V gene. The CDR3 protein is CASSPGTGANVLTF. Written as DNA, the CDR3 is TGCGCCAGCAGTCCAGGGACTGGGGCCAACGTCCTGACTTTC. The full variable domain, rest sourced from reference TRBV5-1 and TRBJ2-6, is KAGVTQTPRYLIKTRGQQVTLSCSPISGHRSVSWYQQTPGQGLQFLFEYFSETQRNKGNFPGRFSGRQFSNSRSEMNVSTLELGDSALYLCASSPGTGANVLTFGAGSRLTVL.

This chain joins TRBV12-3 or TRBV12-4 and TRBJ2-7; D gene uncertain. This CDR3 has 12 amino acids. V dropped 6 bases and J dropped 4 bases, with 10 bases sitting between them. Here the CDR3 reads CASSFTVYEQYF. CDR3 sequence (DNA): TGTGCCAGCAGCTTTACAGTGTACGAGCAGTACTTC.